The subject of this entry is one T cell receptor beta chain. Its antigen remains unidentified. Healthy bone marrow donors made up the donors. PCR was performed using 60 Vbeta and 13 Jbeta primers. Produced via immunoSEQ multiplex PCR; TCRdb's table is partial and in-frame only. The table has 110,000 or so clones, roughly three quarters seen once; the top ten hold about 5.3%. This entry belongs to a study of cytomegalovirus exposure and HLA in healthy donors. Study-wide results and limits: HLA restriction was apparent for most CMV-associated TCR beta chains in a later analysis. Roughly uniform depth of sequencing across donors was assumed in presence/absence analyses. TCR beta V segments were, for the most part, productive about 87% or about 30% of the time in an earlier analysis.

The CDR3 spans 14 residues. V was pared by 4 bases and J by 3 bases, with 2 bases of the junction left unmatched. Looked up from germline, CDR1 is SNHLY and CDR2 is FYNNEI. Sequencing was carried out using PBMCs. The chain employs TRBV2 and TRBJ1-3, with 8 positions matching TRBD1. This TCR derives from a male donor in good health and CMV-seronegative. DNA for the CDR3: TGTGCCAGCAGTGGGACAGGGATTGGAAACACCATATATTTT. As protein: CASSGTGIGNTIYF.